This T cell receptor (beta chain) was identified during a study of regulatory T cells in long-lasting Graves disease. At least ten counts were recorded for this clonotype. HTBI primers from iRepertoire and Arm-PCR of CDR3 regions yielded the TCR beta libraries. TCRdb processed the multiplex PCR reads anew with MiXCR; each CDR3 protein has one entry. The data contain about 620,000 distinct CDR3 sequences, roughly 16% of them singletons. Time point meaning: newly diagnosed GD, antithyroid drugs for less than 3 months. From RNA extracted from PBMCs, the TCR library was made. The sample was also reused in another study, on T cells in Graves' hyperthyroidism and ophthalmopathy.

Sequencing used peripheral blood mononuclear cells (PBMCs), obtained at new diagnosis, from a patient treated with antithyroid drugs. This receptor was obtained from a woman aged 30 to 39 with Graves disease.

The CDR3 region is CASSVLGSDGYTF. CDR3 sequence (DNA): TGTGCCAGCAGTGTGTTGGGGTCTGATGGCTACACCTTC. The chain uses TRBV6-2 or TRBV6-3 and TRBJ1-2; no clear D gene. Germline V CDR1 and CDR2: MNHEY, SVGEGT. The CDR3 consists of 13 residues. Trimming took off 5 bases at V and 6 bases at J, with 13 bases between the two ends.